This T cell receptor (beta chain) was identified during a study of T cells in Graves' hyperthyroidism and ophthalmopathy (dated by TCRdb to the late 2010s). Turning to the overall study: Peripheral blood was sampled at the time of initial diagnosis, prior to any treatment. To identify TCR V-J signatures that set the groups apart, the researchers used a discovery cohort of about a hundred patients, made up of about 44 with Graves' ophthalmopathy and 57 with stable Graves' hyperthyroidism. After blood sampling, hyperthyroidism patients were treated with methimazole at a starting dose of 30 mg daily, and ophthalmopathy patients were treated with high-dose intravenous methylprednisolone. Thyroid tissue and blood T-cell repertoires from more than 5 Graves' hyperthyroidism patients were also compared in the study. Prospective prediction of ophthalmopathy was tested in an independent validation cohort consisting of roughly 19 hyperthyroidism patients and over 15 patients who later progressed to ophthalmopathy. The 100 or so discovery patients were randomly divided into training and test sets at a 7:3 ratio. The paper reports TCR Vbeta CDR3 sequencing of some 140 peripheral blood samples: 40 or so ophthalmopathy, about 75 hyperthyroidism and 17 progressor patients.

Clipping removes 0 bases from V and 4 bases from J, with 3 as the unmatched junction base count. The CDR3 goes from the cysteine to the phenylalanine over 15 residues. The CDR3 DNA has 45 bases and is translated from base 1. The germline V gene encodes CDR1 LNHDA and CDR2 SQIVND (reference sequence). Study-level results and caveats: In cross-validation, a model built on a 13 V-J signature told ophthalmopathy apart from stable hyperthyroidism with over 85% sensitivity and roughly 81% specificity, and in testing the same model reached 80%/75%. In validation, the model predicted progression to ophthalmopathy a median of about 5.9 months before onset, with over 60% sensitivity and around 76% specificity. Most expanded thyroid clonotypes (frequency above 0.001) were also detected in blood, a finding suggesting that blood repertoires may reflect thyroid immune responses. Sample size was not statistically predetermined, and blinding of investigators to group allocation was not performed.

In this sample, this clonotype turned up a few times. Its target antigen remains unknown. It has no much larger one-base neighbor in the sample; base qualities were not kept. Ophthalmopathy patients had moderately to severely active disease, with a Clinical Activity Score of 3 or more, a NOSPECS grade of 4 or more, and a disease duration of less than 3 months. Exclusion was applied to patients with uncontrolled infections, other autoimmune diseases, pregnancy or lactation. Diagnoses relied on clinical symptoms, serum thyroxine and TRAb, thyroid ultrasound and orbital computed tomography. Ficoll-Paque density gradient centrifugation was used to isolate PBMCs from 10 ml of fresh peripheral blood. Total RNA was extracted with Trizol reagent, and quality was checked on an Agilent 2100 Bioanalyzer. The TCR beta CDR3 regions were amplified from the RNA transcripts. The first round of RT-PCR for the TCR CDR3 was performed with the HTBI primer set and the Qiagen OneStep RT-PCR kit. Libraries were constructed in a second round of multiplex PCR, after which size selection and purification were performed. The libraries were sequenced on an Illumina HiSeq2000 using paired-end 100 bp reads. Per the authors' processing: SOAPnuke was used to process the raw data, throwing out any read that contained adapters or uncalled bases, had a mean Phred below 15, or lacked an exact constant-primer or identifier match. High-quality paired reads were merged with COPE v1.2.5, and unique nucleotide sequences were defined as clonotypes. MiTCR v1.1 was used to align the clonotypes against IMGT TRBV, TRBD and TRBJ reference segments. Analysis was restricted to V-J combinations with a frequency above 0.0001, which covered 98% to 99.2% of repertoires. The TCS score was defined as the ratio of F50 (clonal expansion) to E x V (chaos), calculated using BLOSUM62-based TCRdist between CDR3 peptides within each V-J. Welch's t-statistics and random forest reduced roughly 500 V-J features to about 13, which were used in a naive Bayes classifier (R e1071). TCRdb reran the public reads through fastp at Q25 and MiXCR, keeping productive beta chains. When rows share a CDR3 protein, they turn into one entry using the most common DNA and genes. The V and J calls come from TCRdb's annotation, not from the publication. This sample comprises about 600,000 distinct CDR3 sequences, roughly 15% of them detected only once. The biggest ten clones account for around 12% of the sample.

The chain is encoded by TRBV19 joined to TRBJ1-5; 7 nucleotides in the junction match TRBD1. The sequence was obtained from a woman between 50 and 59 years old with Graves' ophthalmopathy. Sequenced input: blood. The CDR3 has the sequence CASSIETGPNQPQHF. The bases read TGTGCCAGTAGTATAGAGACAGGGCCAAATCAGCCCCAGCATTTT.